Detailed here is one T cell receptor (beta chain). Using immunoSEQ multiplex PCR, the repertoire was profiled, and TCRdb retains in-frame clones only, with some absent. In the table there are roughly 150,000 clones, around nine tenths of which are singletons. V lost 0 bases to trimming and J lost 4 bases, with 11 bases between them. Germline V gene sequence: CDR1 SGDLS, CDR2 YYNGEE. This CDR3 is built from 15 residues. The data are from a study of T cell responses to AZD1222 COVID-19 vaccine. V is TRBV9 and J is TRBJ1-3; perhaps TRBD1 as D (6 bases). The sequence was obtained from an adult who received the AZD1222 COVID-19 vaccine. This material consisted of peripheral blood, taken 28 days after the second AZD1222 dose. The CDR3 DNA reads TGTGCCAGCAGCGTAGAAGGGGGTGGGGGAAACACCATATATTTT. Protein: CASSVEGGGGNTIYF.